Listed below are T cell receptor beta chains from one sample, sequenced in a study of blood T cells in healthy people across ages. In TCRdb, the 5' RACE reads were re-called with MiXCR into one record per CDR3 protein. The sample includes some 1.8 million distinct CDR3 sequences, around 42% seen only once; the top ten take roughly 23%. Sequencing input: blood. Receptors originate from a human donor in good health. Each CDR3 is given with its conserved first and last residue. Each record gives: D gene, V gene, clone size, J gene, CDR3 protein, CDR3 DNA. A D gene is named only where the DNA matches it firmly. Clone size, where shown, is once, few, many, or a class for clones that have expanded.

>TRBD1|TRBV5-1|NA|TRBJ2-3
CASSPHRGSPPDTQYF
TGCGCCAGCAGCCCCCACAGGGGCTCACCCCCTGATACGCAGTATTTT
>TRBD1|TRBV29-1|NA|TRBJ2-5
CSTQLGQGSGEQYF
TGCAGCACGCAGTTGGGACAGGGTTCTGGGGAGCAGTACTTC
>TRBD2|TRBV2|few|TRBJ2-1
CASSGLAGPYNEQFF
TGTGCCAGCAGTGGATTAGCGGGGCCGTACAATGAGCAGTTCTTC
>TRBD2|TRBV5-5|once|TRBJ2-2
CASSHGRVTGELFF
TGTGCCAGCAGCCACGGGAGGGTCACCGGGGAGCTGTTTTTT
>NA|TRBV11-3|NA|TRBJ2-7
CASSSTSEGSYEQYF
TGTGCCAGCAGTTCGACTAGTGAAGGTTCCTACGAGCAGTACTTC
>NA|TRBV6-5|NA|TRBJ2-3
CASTLSSGRTDTQYF
TGTGCCAGCACCCTGTCATCCGGGCGGACAGATACGCAGTATTTT
>NA|TRBV5-4|NA|TRBJ1-2
CASSLEGVIGYTF
TGTGCCAGCAGCTTGGAAGGGGTTATAGGCTACACCTTC
>NA|TRBV7-2|NA|TRBJ2-7
CASSLVFGGSYEQYF
TGTGCCAGCAGCTTAGTTTTTGGTGGCTCCTACGAGCAGTACTTC
>TRBD1|TRBV20-1|NA|TRBJ2-1
CSASGQIRNEQFF
TGCAGTGCATCGGGACAGATCCGCAATGAGCAGTTCTTC
>NA|TRBV7-9|NA|TRBJ2-7
CASSFHTGSRYEQYF
TGTGCCAGCAGCTTTCACACAGGGTCGAGGTACGAGCAGTACTTC
>NA|TRBV7-9|few|TRBJ1-2
CASSLAIANYGYTF
TGTGCCAGCAGCTTAGCTATAGCTAACTATGGCTACACCTTC
>NA|TRBV12-3/TRBV12-4|few|TRBJ2-1
CASSLAHGSDEQFF
TGTGCCAGCAGTTTAGCGCACGGGTCTGATGAGCAGTTCTTC
>NA|TRBV5-1|NA|TRBJ2-7
CASSVYTGVYSYEQYF
TGCGCCAGCAGTGTCTACACAGGTGTATACTCCTACGAGCAGTACTTC
>TRBD2|TRBV3-1|NA|TRBJ2-7
CASRTSGRTYEQYF
TGTGCCAGCAGGACTAGCGGGCGGACCTACGAGCAGTACTTC
>NA|TRBV7-6|once|TRBJ1-2
CASSLALGLTYGYTF
TGTGCCAGTAGCTTAGCTTTGGGACTTACCTATGGCTACACCTTC
>NA|TRBV3-1|few|TRBJ2-3
CASSQISAEAQYF
TGTGCCAGCAGCCAGATCTCGGCAGAGGCGCAGTATTTT
>NA|TRBV28|few|TRBJ2-3
CATSRTFLTDTQYF
TGTGCCACCTCAAGGACCTTCCTGACGGATACGCAGTATTTT
>TRBD2|TRBV12-3/TRBV12-4|NA|TRBJ2-1
CATQRGGRDNEQFF
TGTGCCACCCAGCGGGGGGGCAGGGACAATGAGCAGTTCTTC
>NA|TRBV27|few|TRBJ2-1
CASSLSDSYYNEQFF
TGTGCCAGCAGTTTATCGGACAGCTACTACAATGAGCAGTTCTTC
>TRBD1|TRBV4-1|NA|TRBJ1-2
CASSQPLDRGHDYTF
TGCGCCAGCAGCCAACCATTAGACAGGGGACATGACTACACCTTC
>NA|TRBV5-1|NA|TRBJ2-4
CAGSSPMGLLAKNIQYF
TGCGCCGGCAGCTCCCCCATGGGACTTCTAGCCAAAAACATTCAGTACTTC
>NA|TRBV2|NA|TRBJ1-1
CASKVSRNTEAFF
TGTGCCAGCAAGGTTAGCAGGAACACTGAAGCTTTCTTT
>TRBD2|TRBV11-3|NA|TRBJ2-3
CASSPLLAGLGTDTQYF
TGTGCCAGCAGCCCCTTACTAGCGGGGCTCGGCACAGATACGCAGTATTTT
>TRBD2|TRBV5-1|NA|TRBJ2-3
CASQAGLSSTDTQYF
TGCGCCAGCCAAGCGGGGCTTTCTAGCACAGATACGCAGTATTTT
>TRBD1|TRBV5-1|NA|TRBJ2-5
CASREQGAREQYF
TGCGCCAGTAGAGAACAGGGGGCGCGGGAGCAGTACTTC
>NA|TRBV7-2|once|TRBJ1-5
CASSFGDHQPQHF
TGTGCCAGCAGCTTCGGCGACCATCAGCCCCAGCATTTT
>NA|TRBV28|NA|TRBJ2-7
CASSLFREFTYEQYF
TGTGCCAGCAGTTTATTCAGGGAATTTACCTACGAGCAGTACTTC
>TRBD2|TRBV7-2|NA|TRBJ2-7
CASSAPGAASGGRSSYEQYF
TGTGCCAGCAGCGCCCCGGGGGCGGCTAGCGGGGGGAGAAGCTCCTACGAGCAGTACTTC
>NA|TRBV29-1|few|TRBJ1-1
CSVLKPLNTEAFF
TGCAGCGTTCTGAAACCTCTGAACACTGAAGCTTTCTTT
>TRBD1|TRBV4-1|NA|TRBJ1-5
CASSQEGQTANSNQPQHF
TGCGCCAGCAGCCAAGAGGGACAGACTGCAAATAGCAATCAGCCCCAGCATTTT
>NA|TRBV7-2|NA|TRBJ1-2
CASSLDGRVGGYTF
TGTGCCAGCAGCTTAGATGGCAGGGTGGGTGGCTACACCTTC
>NA|TRBV29-1|NA|TRBJ2-3
CSVRTETSTDTQYF
TGCAGCGTTAGGACAGAGACTAGCACAGATACGCAGTATTTT
>NA|TRBV5-1|many|TRBJ1-2
CASSLDGGAYGYTF
TGCGCCAGCAGCTTGGATGGGGGCGCCTATGGCTACACCTTC
>TRBD1|TRBV6-5|NA|TRBJ1-5
CVSSYGNPLQGWHF
TGTGTCAGCAGTTATGGAAACCCGTTACAGGGGTGGCATTTT
>NA|TRBV19|NA|TRBJ1-4
CASSADKGQGEKLFF
TGTGCCAGTAGTGCCGACAAGGGGCAGGGGGAAAAACTGTTTTTT
>NA|TRBV12-3/TRBV12-4|many|TRBJ2-7
CASSPRRVAYEQYF
TGTGCCAGCAGTCCCCGTAGGGTCGCCTACGAGCAGTACTTC
>TRBD2|TRBV20-1|NA|TRBJ2-7
CSASPGLHSYEQYF
TGCAGTGCTAGCCCGGGACTACACTCCTACGAGCAGTACTTC
>NA|TRBV11-2|NA|TRBJ1-1
CASSATLTGNTEAFF
TGTGCCAGCAGCGCCACACTTACAGGAAACACTGAAGCTTTCTTT
>NA|TRBV7-3|NA|TRBJ1-6
CASSFFLNSPLHF
TGTGCCAGCAGCTTCTTTCTCAATTCACCCCTCCACTTT
>NA|TRBV7-9|NA|TRBJ1-1
CASGLAGAEAFF
TGTGCCAGCGGCTTAGCCGGGGCCGAAGCTTTCTTT
>NA|TRBV28|few|TRBJ2-5
CASRGRSTHLPRETQYF
TGTGCCAGCAGGGGCCGTTCGACGCACTTACCCCGGGAGACCCAGTACTTC
>NA|TRBV29-1|few|TRBJ1-5
CSHGAARVLFSNQPQHF
TGCAGCCATGGGGCAGCGAGAGTTTTATTTTCCAATCAGCCCCAGCATTTT
>TRBD1|TRBV5-1|NA|TRBJ2-7
CASSLLGQSSSYEQYF
TGCGCCAGCAGCTTACTGGGACAGTCGAGCTCCTACGAGCAGTACTTC
>NA|TRBV15|few|TRBJ2-1
CATSRGGTINEQFF
TGTGCCACCAGCAGAGGAGGCACAATCAATGAGCAGTTCTTC
>NA|TRBV2|NA|TRBJ1-2
CASTGVYRTNYGYTF
TGTGCCAGCACCGGGGTTTACCGGACTAACTATGGCTACACCTTC
>TRBD1|TRBV28|few|TRBJ1-2
CASTRGPRYGYTF
TGTGCCAGCACAAGGGGGCCTCGCTATGGCTACACCTTC
>NA|TRBV6-1|once|TRBJ1-2
CASSPSGVTNYGYTF
TGTGCCAGCAGTCCCTCCGGGGTAACTAACTATGGCTACACCTTC
>NA|TRBV4-2|NA|TRBJ1-2
CASSQDPGLRGRNYGYTF
TGTGCCAGCAGCCAAGATCCGGGTTTAAGGGGAAGAAACTATGGCTACACCTTC
>TRBD1|TRBV28|few|TRBJ2-1
CASRDGTGVGNEQFF
TGTGCCAGCAGGGATGGGACAGGGGTTGGCAATGAGCAGTTCTTC
>TRBD1|TRBV7-9|few|TRBJ1-1
CASTKGTGQRRDTEAFF
TGTGCCAGCACCAAGGGGACAGGGCAAAGGAGGGACACTGAAGCTTTCTTT
>NA|TRBV6-5|many|TRBJ2-1
CASSYSGVGNEQFF
TGTGCCAGCAGTTACTCCGGTGTGGGGAATGAGCAGTTCTTC
>TRBD2|TRBV6-5|NA|TRBJ2-7
CASSYSPLAGDEQYF
TGTGCCAGCAGTTACTCCCCACTAGCGGGGGACGAGCAGTACTTC
>NA|TRBV7-9|NA|TRBJ1-1
CASSTVKGEGTEAFF
TGTGCCAGCAGCACAGTCAAGGGTGAGGGCACTGAAGCTTTCTTT